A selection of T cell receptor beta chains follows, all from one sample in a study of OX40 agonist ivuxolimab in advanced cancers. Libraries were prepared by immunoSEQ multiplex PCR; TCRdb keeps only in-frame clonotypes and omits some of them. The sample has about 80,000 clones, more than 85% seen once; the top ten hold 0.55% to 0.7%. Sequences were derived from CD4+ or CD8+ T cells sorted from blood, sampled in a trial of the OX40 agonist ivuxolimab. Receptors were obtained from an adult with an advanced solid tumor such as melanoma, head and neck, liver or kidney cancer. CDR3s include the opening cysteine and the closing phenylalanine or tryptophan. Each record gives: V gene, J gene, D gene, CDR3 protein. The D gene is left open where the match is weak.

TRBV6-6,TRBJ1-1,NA,CASRARRDTEAFF
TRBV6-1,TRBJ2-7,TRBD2,CASRTSGTWEQYF
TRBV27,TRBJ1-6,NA,CASSSTGSSYNSPLHF
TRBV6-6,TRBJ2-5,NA,CASSYISTQETQYF
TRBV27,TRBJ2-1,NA,CASSLDGTSYNEQFF
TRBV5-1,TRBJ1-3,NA,CASRGGSGNTIYF
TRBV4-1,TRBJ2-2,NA,CASSQVDPGRVTGELFF
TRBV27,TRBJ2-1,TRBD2,CASSLSILRAGDDNEQFF
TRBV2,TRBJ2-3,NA,CASGYTQYF
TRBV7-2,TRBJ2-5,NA,CASSLDPTRRETQYF
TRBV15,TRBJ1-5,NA,CATSRARGGPNQPQHF
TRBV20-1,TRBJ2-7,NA,CSVRGGVEQYF
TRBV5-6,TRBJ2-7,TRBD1,CASSSGTGVGGHYEQYF
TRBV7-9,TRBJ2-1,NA,CASSSDRGFGEQFF
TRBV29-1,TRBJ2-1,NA,CSARGRTGSNEQFF
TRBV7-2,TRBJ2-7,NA,CASSLEGSSYEQYF
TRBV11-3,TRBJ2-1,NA,CASSLAHRDDEQFF
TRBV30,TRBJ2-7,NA,CAWSFLRGGEQYF
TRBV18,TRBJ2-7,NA,CASSPSTPRDEQYF
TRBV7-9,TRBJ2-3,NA,CASSLRTGTTDTQYF
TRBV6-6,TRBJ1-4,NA,CASSHGGGGEKLFF
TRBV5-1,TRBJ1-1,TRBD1,CASSALGQVNTEAFF
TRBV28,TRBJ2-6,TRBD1,CASTGLGGANVLTF
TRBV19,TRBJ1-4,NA,CASSIYRGEEKLFF
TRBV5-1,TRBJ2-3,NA,CASSLAGDFATDTQYF
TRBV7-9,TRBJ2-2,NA,CASSLRETGELFF
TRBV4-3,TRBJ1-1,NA,CASSQAPNTEAFF
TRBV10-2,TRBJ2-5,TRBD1,CASEGATGGFQETQYF
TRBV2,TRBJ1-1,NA,CASNEGVNTEAFF
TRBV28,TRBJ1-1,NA,CASSGRGTEAFF
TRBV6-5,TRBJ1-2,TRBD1,CASSFRDRENYGYTF
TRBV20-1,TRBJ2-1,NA,CSTQGPNEQFF
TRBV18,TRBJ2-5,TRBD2,CASSERRGGQETQYF
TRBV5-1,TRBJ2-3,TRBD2,CASSYGGGSGSLTDTQYF
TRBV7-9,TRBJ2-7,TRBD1,CASSLGGTGASYEQYF
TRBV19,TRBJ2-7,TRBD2,CASSRAGGVYEQYF
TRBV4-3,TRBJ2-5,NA,CASSPATSLQETQYF
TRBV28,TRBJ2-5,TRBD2,CASKNSGTSGTQYF
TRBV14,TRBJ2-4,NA,CASSQVLGRGQNIQYF
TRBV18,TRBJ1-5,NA,CASSPMTGYQPQHF
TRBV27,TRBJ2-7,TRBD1,CASSIKGQGAYPYEQYF
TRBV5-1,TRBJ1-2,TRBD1,CASSLLTGEDGYTF
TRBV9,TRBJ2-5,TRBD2,CASSRRGVAGSQETQYF
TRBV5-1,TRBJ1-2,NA,CASSSLYNPTGNNYGYTF
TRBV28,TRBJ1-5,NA,CASGYSGSQPQHF
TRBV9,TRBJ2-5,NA,CASSVMVSGAETQYF
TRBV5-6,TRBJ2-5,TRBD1,CASSQTGEETQYF
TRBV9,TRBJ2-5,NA,CASSVVQGSETQYF
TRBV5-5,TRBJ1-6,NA,CASSLALGAEYSPLHF
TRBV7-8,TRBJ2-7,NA,CASSPRDFSYEQYF